The 11 T cell receptor beta chains given below trace back to one sample, sequenced in a study of T cell changes during pregnancy in multiple sclerosis. This table comes from immunoSEQ multiplex PCR, and its TCRdb copy is limited to in-frame clones, with some not included. The data show fewer than 140,000 clones, roughly 92% seen once. This specimen consisted of peripheral blood, obtained after pregnancy. All receptors derive from a female donor with multiple sclerosis, enrolled in a pregnancy study.

The gene calls are TRBV10-3 and TRBJ2-6; 11 bases are shared with TRBD1. The CDR3 runs to 20 residues. V was clipped by 6 bases and J by 4 bases; unmatched bases: 17. CDR1 is ENHRY and CDR2 is SYGVKD in the germline V gene. The CDR3 sequence: CAISPQVGGQGVAGANVLTF. The CDR3, as DNA: TGTGCCATCAGCCCCCAAGTAGGGGGACAGGGGGTAGCAGGGGCCAACGTCCTGACTTTC.

This clone was observed once. This chain connects TRBV14 to TRBJ1-2; TRBD1 might be the D (6 bases). Germline V gene lookup returns CDR1 SGHDN and CDR2 FVKESK. This CDR3 region has 15 residues. Between the trimmed V and J ends, which lost 1 base and 6 bases, there was a span of 15 bases. CDR3 sequence: CASSQGPAGAHGYTF. The CDR3 DNA follows: TGTGCCAGCAGCCAAGGCCCTGCGGGGGCGCATGGCTACACCTTC.

The chain employs TRBV9 and TRBJ2-1; D unclear. V was trimmed by 0 bases and J by 6 bases, leaving 10 bases between them. This CDR3 spans 14 amino acids. CDR1 is SGDLS and CDR2 is YYNGEE in the germline V gene. CDR3 in DNA: TGTGCCAGCAGCGTAGGAAGCCGAACCAATGAGCAGTTCTTC. It yields the protein CASSVGSRTNEQFF.

Turning to this clone: Compared with germline, one end of the junction differs, possibly owing to a read error. V is TRBV19 and J is TRBJ1-4; no clear D. The CDR3 is made up of 16 amino acids. Germline CDR1 and CDR2: LNHDA and SQIVND (reference sequence). The CDR3 DNA follows: TGTGCCACTAGTCTGAGCCGGAGAGCCAATTCCCAAAAACTGTTTTTT. This sequence encodes CATSLSRRANSQKLFF.

The V call is TRBV28, the J call TRBJ1-2; 8 bases match TRBD1. J was trimmed by 0 bases and V by 6 bases; bases with no gene match: 6. The length of the CDR3 is 15 residues. Per germline, CDR1 MDHEN and CDR2 SYDVKM. The CDR3 DNA sequence: TGTGCCAGCAGATTCAGGGGGCCCGCTAACTATGGCTACACCTTC. Amino acids: CASRFRGPANYGYTF.

The table lists this clone with a count of one. This rearrangement joins TRBV7-2 to TRBJ1-1; TRBD1 matches 8 bases. V gave up 5 bases and J gave up 1 base; unmatched junction bases: 6. Germline V gene lookup returns CDR1 SGHTA and CDR2 FQGNSA. The CDR3 length is 15 residues. This chain's CDR3 is CASSVGGTGNTEAFF. The DNA of the CDR3 is TGTGCCAGCAGCGTAGGCGGGACAGGGAACACTGAAGCTTTCTTT.

The gene calls are TRBV2 and TRBJ1-6; TRBD1 is a possible D gene (5 bases). Germline lookup yields CDR1 SNHLY and CDR2 FYNNEI. The CDR3 spans 16 residues. Trimming removed 4 bases at V and 0 bases at J, with 10 bases between. CDR3 in DNA: TGTGCCAGCAGTGGACAGACGAGCTCCTATAATTCACCCCTCCACTTT. It codes for CASSGQTSSYNSPLHF. The entire variable domain, with the rest obtained from reference TRBV2 and TRBJ1-6, is as follows: EPEVTQTPSHQVTQMGQEVILRCVPISNHLYFYWYRQILGQKVEFLVSFYNNEISEKSEIFDDQFSVERPDGSNFTLKIRSTKLEDSAMYFCASSGQTSSYNSPLHFGNGTRLTVT.

This chain joins TRBV25-1 and TRBJ2-3; no firm D call. The CDR3 contains 13 residues. Germline V gene sequence: CDR1 MGHDK, CDR2 SYGVNS. Trimming removed 5 bases from V and 2 bases from J, with 8 bases in between. The CDR3 is CASSRKLTDTQYF. The CDR3 coding sequence is TGTGCCAGCAGTAGAAAGCTCACAGATACGCAGTATTTT.

The chain joins TRBV21-1 to TRBJ1-1; the tabulated D call, TRBD1, remains unverified against the DNA. TRBV21-1 is deemed a pseudogene. This CDR3 region has 17 residues. The CDR3: CASSKWALGHPNTEAFF. CDR3 DNA sequence: TGTGCCAGCAGCAAATGGGCACTCGGACACCCGAACACTGAAGCTTTCTTT.

V is TRBV6-6 and J is TRBJ2-2; a weak D match, TRBD2 (7 bases). V dropped 6 bases and J dropped 1 base, with 12 bases sitting between them. Germline V gives CDR1 MNHNY, CDR2 SVGAGI (reference sequence). The CDR3 is 15 residues long. CDR3 DNA sequence: TGTGCCAGCAGCGGGGGGCTAGGGAACACCGGGGAGCTGTTTTTT. This translates into CASSGGLGNTGELFF.

The chain is built from TRBV29-1 and TRBJ1-6; 10 nucleotides agree with TRBD1. The V segment lost 6 bases and the J segment 8 bases; nucleotides outside the gene matches: 4. Germline V lookup: CDR1 SQVTM, CDR2 ANQGSEA. This CDR3 has 13 amino acids. The CDR3 DNA is TGCAGCGTGGCAGGGACAGGGGATTCACCCCTCCACTTT. Residues: CSVAGTGDSPLHF.